This is a list of T cell receptor beta chains from one sample in a study of shared clonotypes between healthy human individuals. The protocol was immunoSEQ multiplex PCR, while the TCRdb copy is restricted to in-frame clones and leaves out a portion. The sample includes around 450,000 clones, roughly 77% of them seen just once. Sequencing was done on a sample of PBMCs. The receptors stem from a woman aged 40 to 50 in good health. Some clones in this sample may be carry-over from other donors' samples. Both conserved end residues are part of each CDR3. The D gene is left open where the match is weak. Rows may omit the clone size; those that give it use once, few, many or a size class.

CASSHRQGNQETQYF TGTGCCAGCAGTCACCGACAGGGAAATCAAGAGACCCAGTACTTC 15 TRBV6-8 TRBD1 . TRBJ2-5
CASQPPPGQGARDSNQPQHF TGTGCCAGCCAACCTCCACCTGGACAGGGGGCGCGGGATAGCAATCAGCCCCAGCATTTT 20 TRBV28 TRBD1 . TRBJ1-5
CASRGGADYGYTF TGTGCCAGCAGGGGGGGCGCGGACTATGGCTACACCTTC 13 TRBV2 . . TRBJ1-2
CASSFLLAYEQYF TGTGCCAGCAGCTTCTTATTGGCCTACGAGCAGTACTTC 13 TRBV13 . . TRBJ2-7
CASSPGRLAGRVGTDTQYF TGCGCCAGCAGCCCGGGTCGGCTAGCGGGAAGAGTGGGCACAGATACGCAGTATTTT 19 TRBV5-1 TRBD2 . TRBJ2-3
CATSRDEGYEQYF TGTGCCACCAGCAGAGATGAGGGCTACGAGCAGTACTTC 13 TRBV15 . . TRBJ2-7
CASTSTGELFF TGTGCCAGCACTTCCACCGGGGAGCTGTTTTTT 11 TRBV6-1 . once TRBJ2-2
CASSSLGQGSVQFF TGTGCCAGCAGCTCCCTCGGACAGGGGTCTGTGCAGTTCTTC 14 TRBV7-3 TRBD1 few TRBJ2-1
CASSLAYGKGELFF TGCGCCAGCAGCTTGGCCTACGGGAAAGGGGAGCTGTTTTTT 14 TRBV5-1 . . TRBJ2-2
CASSFRGAGGYTF TGTGCCAGCAGCTTCCGAGGGGCTGGGGGCTACACCTTC 13 TRBV27 . . TRBJ1-2
CASAGTGGRNEKLFF TGTGCCAGCGCGGGGACAGGGGGACGAAATGAAAAACTGTTTTTT 15 TRBV2 TRBD1 many TRBJ1-4
CASSLGQGALPSQETQYF TGTGCCAGCTCACTGGGGCAGGGGGCCCTTCCTTCTCAAGAGACCCAGTACTTC 18 TRBV18 TRBD1 . TRBJ2-5
CASNRQGSTDTQYF TGTGCCAGCAACCGACAGGGGAGCACAGATACGCAGTATTTT 14 TRBV7-9 TRBD1 . TRBJ2-3
CASSHPGQVANGYTF TGCGCCAGCAGCCACCCGGGACAGGTTGCGAATGGCTACACCTTC 15 TRBV4-1 TRBD1 few TRBJ1-2
CASSPRRELSNEQFF TGTGCCAGCAGCCCCCGGCGGGAGTTAAGCAATGAGCAGTTCTTC 15 TRBV9 TRBD2 . TRBJ2-1